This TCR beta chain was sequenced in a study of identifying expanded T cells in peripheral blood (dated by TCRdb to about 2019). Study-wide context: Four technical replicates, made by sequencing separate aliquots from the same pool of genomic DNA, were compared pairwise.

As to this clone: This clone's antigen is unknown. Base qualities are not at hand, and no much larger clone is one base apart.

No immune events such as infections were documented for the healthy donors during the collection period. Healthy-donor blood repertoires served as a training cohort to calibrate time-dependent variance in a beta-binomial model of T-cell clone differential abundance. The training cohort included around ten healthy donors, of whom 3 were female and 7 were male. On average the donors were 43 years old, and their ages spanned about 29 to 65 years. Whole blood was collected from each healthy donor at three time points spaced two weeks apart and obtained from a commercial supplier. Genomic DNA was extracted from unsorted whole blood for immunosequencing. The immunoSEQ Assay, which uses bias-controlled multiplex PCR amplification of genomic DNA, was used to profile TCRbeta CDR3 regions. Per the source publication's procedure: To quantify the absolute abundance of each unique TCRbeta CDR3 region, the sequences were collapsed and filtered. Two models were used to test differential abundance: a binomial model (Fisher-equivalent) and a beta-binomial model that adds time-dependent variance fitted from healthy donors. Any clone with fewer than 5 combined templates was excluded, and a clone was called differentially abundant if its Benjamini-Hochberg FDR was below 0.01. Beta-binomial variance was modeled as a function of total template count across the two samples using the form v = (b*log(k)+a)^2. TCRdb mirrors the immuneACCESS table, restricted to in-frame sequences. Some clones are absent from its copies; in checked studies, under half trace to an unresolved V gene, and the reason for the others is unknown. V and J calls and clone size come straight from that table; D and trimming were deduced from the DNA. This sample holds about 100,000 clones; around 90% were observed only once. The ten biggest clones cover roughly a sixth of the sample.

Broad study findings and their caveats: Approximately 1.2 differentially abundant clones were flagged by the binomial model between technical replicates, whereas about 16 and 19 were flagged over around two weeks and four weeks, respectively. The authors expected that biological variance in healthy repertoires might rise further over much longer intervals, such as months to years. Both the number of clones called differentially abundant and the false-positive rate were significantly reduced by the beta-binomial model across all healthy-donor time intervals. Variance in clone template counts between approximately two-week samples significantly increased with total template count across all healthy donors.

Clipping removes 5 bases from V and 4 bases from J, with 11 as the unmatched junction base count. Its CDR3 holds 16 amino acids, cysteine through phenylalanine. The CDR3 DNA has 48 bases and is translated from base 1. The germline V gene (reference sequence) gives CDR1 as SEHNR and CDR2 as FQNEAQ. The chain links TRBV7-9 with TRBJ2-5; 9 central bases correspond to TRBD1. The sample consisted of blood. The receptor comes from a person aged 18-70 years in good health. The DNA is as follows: TGTGCCAGCAGCCCGACAGGGGGAATGCGTCGAGAGACCCAGTACTTC. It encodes CASSPTGGMRRETQYF.